These 16 T cell receptor beta chains were sequenced from one sample in a study of blood T cell repertoires in COVID-19. Data came from immunoSEQ multiplex PCR; TCRdb stores just in-frame clones and leaves some out. The sample includes 50,000 to 70,000 clones, around 79% of them seen just once. The sequencing input was peripheral blood. The receptors shown here come from a man in his fifties or sixties with acute or convalescent COVID-19.

The chain carries TRBV4-1 and TRBJ1-1; D call uncertain. Trimming shortened V by 2 bases and J by 0 bases, and 7 bases separated the two germline ends. CDR3 length: 14 residues. The germline CDR1 and CDR2 sequences are MGHRA and YSYEKL. The CDR3 nucleotides are TGCGCCAGCAGCCAACAGGTGCTGAACACTGAAGCTTTCTTT. Its translation is CASSQQVLNTEAFF.

The genes are TRBV7-9 and TRBJ2-3; D is perhaps TRBD2 (7 bases). This CDR3 contains 15 residues. Trimming took 5 bases from V and 6 from J, leaving 18 bases between them. Germline CDR1 reads SEHNR; CDR2 reads FQNEAQ (reference sequence). The DNA of the CDR3 is TGTGCCAGCAGCCTCGGGGGGCCCCGGACGGATACGCAGTATTTT. Its protein product is CASSLGGPRTDTQYF.

The chain carries TRBV7-9 and TRBJ1-1; possibly TRBD1 for D (6 bases). Germline assignment: CDR1 SEHNR and CDR2 FQNEAQ (reference sequence). V dropped 6 bases and J dropped 0 bases, with 11 bases sitting between them. The CDR3 sequence is 14 residues long. CDR3 sequence reads: CASSLGHLNTEAFF. The DNA for the CDR3 is TGTGCCAGCAGTTTGGGACACCTGAACACTGAAGCTTTCTTT.

The rearrangement uses TRBV30 and TRBJ2-7; 8 positions match TRBD1. The CDR3 is 14 residues long. Trimming took 4 bases from V and 2 from J; bases not matched to a gene: 7. Looked up from germline, CDR1 is GTSNPN and CDR2 is SVGIG (reference sequence). The CDR3 DNA reads TGTGCCTGGATAGGCGACAGGGGAACCTACGAGCAGTACTTC. Its translation: CAWIGDRGTYEQYF.

Concerning this clone: The same CDR3 can be traced to other DNA sequences in this sample. The gene calls are TRBV18 and TRBJ2-5; D is unclear. The germline V gene has CDR1 KGHSH and CDR2 LQKENI. Trimming removed 1 base at V and 4 bases at J, with 4 bases between. The CDR3 runs to 12 residues. The CDR3 sequence: CASSPQRETQYF. DNA for the CDR3: TGTGCCAGCTCACCACAGAGAGAGACCCAGTACTTC.

The chain joins TRBV13 to TRBJ1-1, with 8 bases lining up with TRBD1. This CDR3 contains 12 residues. J was trimmed by 8 bases and V by 3 bases; bases with no gene match: 2. Germline assignment: CDR1 PRHDT and CDR2 FYEKMQ (reference sequence). The DNA of the CDR3 is TGTGCCAGCAGCTTCCGGGACAGGGAAGCTTTCTTT. It yields the protein CASSFRDREAFF. Combining the CDR3 with reference TRBV13 and TRBJ1-1 gives the whole variable domain AAGVIQSPRHLIKEKRETATLKCYPIPRHDTVYWYQQGPGQDPQFLISFYEKMQSDKGSIPDRFSAQQFSDYHSELNMSSLELGDSALYFCASSFRDREAFFGQGTRLTVV.

The chain links TRBV6-5 to TRBJ2-2; the match to TRBD2 covers 11 bases. V was pared by 7 bases and J by 8 bases, with 9 bases of the junction left unmatched. Per the germline V gene, CDR1 is MNHEY and CDR2 is SVGAGI. CDR3 length equals 15 residues. The chain's CDR3 is CASIFSGGAPGELFF. The DNA of the CDR3 is TGTGCCAGCATCTTTAGCGGGGGGGCCCCAGGGGAGCTGTTTTTT.

The V gene is TRBV5-1, the J gene TRBJ2-1; a weak D match, TRBD1 (6 bases). Germline V gives CDR1 SGHRS, CDR2 YFSETQ. The CDR3 extends over 16 amino acids. V was trimmed by 1 base and J by 0 bases, leaving 11 bases between them. The CDR3 here is CASSLRADSSYNEQFF. CDR3 DNA: TGCGCCAGCAGCTTGAGAGCGGACAGCTCCTACAATGAGCAGTTCTTC. Based on the CDR3 plus reference TRBV5-1 and TRBJ2-1, the full variable domain is KAGVTQTPRYLIKTRGQQVTLSCSPISGHRSVSWYQQTPGQGLQFLFEYFSETQRNKGNFPGRFSGRQFSNSRSEMNVSTLELGDSALYLCASSLRADSSYNEQFFGPGTRLTVL.

The V call is TRBV5-1, the J call TRBJ2-5, with no clear D. The CDR3 consists of 14 residues. V lost 6 bases to trimming and J lost 1 base, with 13 bases between them. CDR1 and CDR2 from the germline V gene are SGHRS and YFSETQ. Here the CDR3 reads CASNRIGGQETQYF. The CDR3 DNA follows: TGCGCCAGCAACCGTATCGGTGGCCAAGAGACCCAGTACTTC.

The chain carries TRBV9 and TRBJ2-1; the match to TRBD2 covers 9 bases. CDR1 and CDR2 (germline): SGDLS, YYNGEE. The CDR3 has 14 residues. After removal of 7 bases from V and 10 bases from J, the junction contained 12 bases not matched to a gene. The CDR3 coding sequence is TGTGCCAGCTGCAGGGCTAGCGGGGCGGAGGAGCAGTTCTTC. Protein: CASCRASGAEEQFF.

The chain carries TRBV12-5 and TRBJ2-5; maybe TRBD1 (7 bases). This CDR3 region has 14 residues. The germline V gene encodes CDR1 LGHNT and CDR2 FRNRAP. V was cut by 5 bases and J by 5 bases, with 15 bases left in between. The CDR3 DNA reads as TGTGCTAGTGGTCCAGGACAGGAGGGGGAGACCCAGTACTTC. This gives the protein CASGPGQEGETQYF.

The chain is built from TRBV6-5 and TRBJ1-1; D might be TRBD1 (5 bases). V lost 8 bases to trimming and J lost 5 bases, with 15 bases between them. This CDR3 comprises 13 residues. The V gene's germline CDR1 is MNHEY and CDR2 SVGAGI. CDR3 amino acids: CASVYGGGTEAFF. The CDR3 DNA is TGTGCCAGCGTATACGGGGGGGGGACTGAAGCTTTCTTT.

The chain carries TRBV11-3 and TRBJ2-3, with 7 bases identical to TRBD1. Trimming at V came to 5 bases and at J to 7 bases, leaving 6 bases not matched to a gene. The CDR3 loop spans 13 amino acids. The V gene's germline CDR1 is SGHNT and CDR2 YENEEA. CDR3 sequence (DNA): TGTGCCAGCAGCGAAGACAGGGAAAATACGCAGTATTTT. This codes for CASSEDRENTQYF.

This clone was seen more than once but under ten times. J is TRBJ2-3 and V is TRBV30, with 9 bases aligning to TRBD1. With V trimmed by 1 base and J by 9 bases, 11 bases remained unmatched. Germline V gene data show CDR1 as GTSNPN and CDR2 as SVGIG (reference sequence). The CDR3 spans 15 residues. The CDR3 region is CAWSGRDREPQTQYF. DNA of the CDR3: TGTGCCTGGAGTGGCCGGGACAGGGAACCTCAGACGCAGTATTTT.

V and J are TRBV13 and TRBJ1-4; D may be TRBD1 (5 bases). V gave up 1 base and J gave up 8 bases, with 14 bases separating them. Germline CDR1 and CDR2: PRHDT and FYEKMQ (reference sequence). This CDR3 spans 15 amino acids. Here the CDR3 DNA reads TGTGCCAGCAGCTTAGCGTCGCAGGGAAGAGAAAAACTGTTTTTT. Its protein product is CASSLASQGREKLFF.

The chain joins TRBV6-5 to TRBJ2-2, with D possibly being TRBD1 (5 bases). The V gene lost 9 bases and the J gene lost 5 bases, with 16 bases spanning the gap. The CDR3 has 14 amino acids. Germline values: CDR1 MNHEY, CDR2 SVGAGI. The CDR3 here is CASLGAGRTGELFF. The CDR3 DNA sequence: TGTGCCAGTTTAGGGGCAGGACGGACCGGGGAGCTGTTTTTT.